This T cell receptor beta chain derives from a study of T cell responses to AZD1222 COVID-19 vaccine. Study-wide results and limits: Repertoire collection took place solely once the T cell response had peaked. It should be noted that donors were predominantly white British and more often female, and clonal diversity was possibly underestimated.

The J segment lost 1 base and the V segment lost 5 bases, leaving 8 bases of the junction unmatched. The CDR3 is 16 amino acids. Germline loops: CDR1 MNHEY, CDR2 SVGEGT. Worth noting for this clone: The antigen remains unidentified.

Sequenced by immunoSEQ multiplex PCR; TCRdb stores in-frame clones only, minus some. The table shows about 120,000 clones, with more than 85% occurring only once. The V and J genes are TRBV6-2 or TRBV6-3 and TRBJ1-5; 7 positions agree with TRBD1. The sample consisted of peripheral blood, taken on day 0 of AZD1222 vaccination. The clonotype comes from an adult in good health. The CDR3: CASSTQGGGSNQPQHF. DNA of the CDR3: TGTGCCAGCAGTACCCAGGGGGGCGGGAGCAATCAGCCCCAGCATTTT.